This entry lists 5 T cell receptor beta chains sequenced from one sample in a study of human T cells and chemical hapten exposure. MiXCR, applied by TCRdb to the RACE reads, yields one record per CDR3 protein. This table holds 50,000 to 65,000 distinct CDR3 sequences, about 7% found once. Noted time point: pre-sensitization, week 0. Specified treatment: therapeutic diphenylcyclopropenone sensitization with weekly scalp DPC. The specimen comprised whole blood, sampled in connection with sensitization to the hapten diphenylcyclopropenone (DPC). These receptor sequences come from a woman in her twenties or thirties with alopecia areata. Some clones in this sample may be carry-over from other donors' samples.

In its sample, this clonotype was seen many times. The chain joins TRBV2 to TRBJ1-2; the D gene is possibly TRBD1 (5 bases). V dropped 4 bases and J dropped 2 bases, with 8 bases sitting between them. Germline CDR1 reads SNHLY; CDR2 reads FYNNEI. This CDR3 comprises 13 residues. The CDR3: CASSADRNYGYTF. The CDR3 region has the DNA TGTGCCAGCAGTGCCGACAGAAACTATGGCTACACCTTC.

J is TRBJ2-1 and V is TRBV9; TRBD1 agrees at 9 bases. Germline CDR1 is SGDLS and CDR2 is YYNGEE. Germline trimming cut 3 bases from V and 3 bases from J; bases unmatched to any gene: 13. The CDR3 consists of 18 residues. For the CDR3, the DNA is TGTGCCAGCAGCGCCCCAGAACTAAACAGGGGGCACTACAATGAGCAGTTCTTC. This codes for CASSAPELNRGHYNEQFF.

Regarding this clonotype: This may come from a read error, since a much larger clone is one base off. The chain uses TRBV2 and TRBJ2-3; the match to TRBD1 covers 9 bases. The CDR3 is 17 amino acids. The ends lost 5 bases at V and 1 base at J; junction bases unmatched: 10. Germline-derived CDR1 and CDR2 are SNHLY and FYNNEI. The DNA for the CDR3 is TGTGCCAGCAGTTCTAACTGGGACAGGGAGGGCACAGATACGCAGTATTTT. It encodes CASSSNWDREGTDTQYF.

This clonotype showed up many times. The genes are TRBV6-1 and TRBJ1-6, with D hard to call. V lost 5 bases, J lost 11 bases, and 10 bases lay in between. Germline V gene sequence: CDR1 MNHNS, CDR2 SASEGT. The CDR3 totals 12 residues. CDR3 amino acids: CASSFRYPPLHF. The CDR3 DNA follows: TGTGCCAGCAGTTTCAGGTATCCACCCCTCCACTTT.

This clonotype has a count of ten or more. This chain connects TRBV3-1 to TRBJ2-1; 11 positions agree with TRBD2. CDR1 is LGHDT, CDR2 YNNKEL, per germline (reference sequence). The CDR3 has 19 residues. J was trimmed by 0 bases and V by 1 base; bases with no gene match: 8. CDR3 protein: CASSQAVAGGSVSYNEQFF. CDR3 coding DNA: TGTGCCAGCAGCCAAGCGGTAGCGGGGGGGTCCGTCTCCTACAATGAGCAGTTCTTC.